Following are 6 T cell receptor beta chains from one sample sequenced in a study of shared clonotypes between healthy human individuals. Clones were read by immunoSEQ multiplex PCR, and TCRdb kept only the in-frame ones, dropping some. The sample includes more than 2,000,000 clones, around nine tenths seen only once; the top ten take over 0.12%. Input material: naive CD4+ T cells sorted from blood. Documented subset: CD45RA+ positively selected. These TCRs come from a man aged 18 to 30 in good health.

The chain joins TRBV4-1 to TRBJ1-2, with TRBD1 matching over 7 bases. CDR1 is MGHRA and CDR2 is YSYEKL in the germline V gene. The CDR3 runs 15 residues. V was clipped by 3 bases and J by 7 bases; unmatched bases: 11. CDR3 sequence (DNA): TGCGCCAGCAGCCATCCCATCACAGGGGCTCGTGGCTACACCTTC. Amino acids: CASSHPITGARGYTF.

Of note for this clone: This sample includes further DNA sequences coding for the same CDR3. The V call is TRBV6-5, the J call TRBJ1-6; D is ambiguous. V was pared by 8 bases and J by 1 base, with 6 bases between. The CDR3 covers 13 residues. Germline V lookup: CDR1 MNHEY, CDR2 SVGAGI. CDR3 loop: CASGDSYNSPLHF. In DNA, the CDR3 is TGTGCCAGCGGGGATTCCTATAATTCACCCCTCCACTTT.

In DNA, the CDR3 is TGCGCCAGCAGCCAAGAGATTAGGGGTTCAGATACGCAGTATTTT. It codes for CASSQEIRGSDTQYF. V gene TRBV4-1 combines with J gene TRBJ2-3; weak D call: TRBD1 (5 bases). Germline lookup yields CDR1 MGHRA and CDR2 YSYEKL. The CDR3 is made up of 15 amino acids. V was shortened by 0 bases and J by 4 bases, with 11 bases between the two germline ends.

About this clone: The same CDR3 can be traced to other DNA sequences in this sample. J is TRBJ2-7 and V is TRBV18; weak D call: TRBD2 (6 bases). Trimming shortened V by 3 bases and J by 2 bases, and 11 bases separated the two germline ends. CDR3 length equals 14 residues. Germline CDR1 reads KGHSH; CDR2 reads LQKENI. The CDR3 spells CASSPSGSTYEQYF. The CDR3 DNA reads as TGTGCCAGCTCACCGAGCGGGTCTACCTACGAGCAGTACTTC.

This sequence joins TRBV6-5 and TRBJ2-2; D uncertain. Germline assignment: CDR1 MNHEY and CDR2 SVGAGI. The CDR3 runs 15 residues. With 6 bases removed from V and 0 bases from J, the gap between germline ends came to 11 bases. The CDR3 spells CASRSDGSNTGELFF. In DNA, the CDR3 is TGTGCCAGCAGGTCGGACGGGTCGAACACCGGGGAGCTGTTTTTT.

The chain combines TRBV9 with TRBJ2-2; D is uncertain. The CDR3 is 13 residues long. V was shortened by 4 bases and J by 5 bases, with 9 bases between the two germline ends. Germline CDR1 is SGDLS and CDR2 is YYNGEE. CDR3 residues: CASSLLPTGELFF. The CDR3 DNA is TGTGCCAGCAGCCTCCTCCCGACCGGGGAGCTGTTTTTT.